The T cell receptor beta chain described here comes from a study of T cell responses to AZD1222 COVID-19 vaccine. This clone was recorded only once. Profiled with immunoSEQ multiplex PCR; TCRdb holds only in-frame clones, not every one. The sample holds about 140,000 clones, roughly nine tenths seen once. This receptor was obtained from an adult who received the AZD1222 COVID-19 vaccine. The sample consisted of peripheral blood, taken 28 days after the second AZD1222 dose.

Written as DNA, the CDR3 is TGTGCCAGCAGCGCATACAGTTTAGCGGGAGGCATTAGCTCCTACAATGAGCAGTTCTTC. Protein product: CASSAYSLAGGISSYNEQFF. This chain connects TRBV9 to TRBJ2-1; 10 nucleotides match TRBD2. The V gene end was trimmed by 3 bases and the J gene end by 0 bases; junction bases not matched to a gene: 15. CDR3 length equals 20 residues. Germline loops: CDR1 SGDLS, CDR2 YYNGEE.